This TCR beta chain was found in a study of blood T cell repertoires in COVID-19. Overall study context: Italy, Spain and the United States were the sources of the convalescent and acute COVID-19 samples. T cells, B-cell-depleted T cells, or PBMCs provided the cDNA or gDNA that served as material.

Original handling: From reference gene primer amplification, estimates of nucleated cell counts were derived. Produced via immunoSEQ multiplex PCR; TCRdb's table is partial and in-frame only. V and J calls and clone size are as listed in that table; D and trimming were resolved from the DNA. This sample has roughly 150,000 clones, with about 80% found just once. The sequence derives from a man aged 65 to 79 with active or convalescent COVID-19. Specimen: peripheral blood.

The CDR3 spells CSVSGDLLRGFSTDTQYF. CDR3 coding DNA: TGCAGCGTCAGCGGTGACCTCTTACGGGGGTTTTCCACAGATACGCAGTATTTT. The chain carries TRBV29-1 and TRBJ2-3; tentative D call: TRBD2 (6 bases). With 6 bases removed from V and 2 bases from J, the gap between germline ends came to 27 bases. Germline CDR1 SQVTM, CDR2 ANQGSEA. This CDR3 region has 18 residues.